These T cell receptor beta chains were read from a single sample in a study of cytomegalovirus exposure and HLA in healthy donors. Sequencing was performed with immunoSEQ multiplex PCR; in TCRdb, only in-frame clones are kept and a portion is missing. The sample includes about 230,000 clones, 78% seen only once; the top ten take about 0.45%. Material: PBMCs. The receptors stem from a boy between 5 and 17 years old in good health and CMV-seronegative. Both conserved end residues are part of each CDR3. A D gene is named only where the DNA matches it firmly. Clone sizes are given selectively: once, few, many, or a class where the clone is expanded.

V gene	D gene	J gene	clone size	CDR3 length	CDR3 protein	CDR3 DNA
TRBV7-9	-	TRBJ1-3	-	15	CASSLDQGSGNTIYF	TGTGCCAGCAGCTTAGATCAGGGATCTGGAAACACCATATATTTT
TRBV6-6	TRBD1	TRBJ2-1	-	15	CASSDTGTALNEQFF	TGTGCCAGCAGTGATACCGGGACAGCTCTCAATGAGCAGTTCTTC
TRBV5-4	TRBD2	TRBJ2-3	-	16	CASSLTLAGGTDTQYF	TGTGCCAGCAGCTTGACCCTAGCGGGGGGGACAGATACGCAGTATTTT
TRBV7-8	-	TRBJ2-5	-	15	CASSWRGGGGETQYF	TGTGCCAGCAGCTGGCGAGGGGGGGGAGGAGAGACCCAGTACTTC
TRBV27	-	TRBJ2-7	-	12	CASGRISYEQYF	TGTGCCAGCGGGCGTATTTCCTACGAGCAGTACTTC
TRBV2	TRBD1	TRBJ2-1	-	14	CASLRDRGFNEQFF	TGTGCCAGTCTCCGGGACAGGGGGTTCAATGAGCAGTTCTTC
TRBV6-6	-	TRBJ1-5	once	14	CASSYGGNNQPQHF	TGTGCCAGCAGTTATGGGGGGAATAATCAGCCCCAGCATTTT
TRBV10-3	-	TRBJ1-4	few	16	CAISYGNPAPNEKLFF	TGTGCCATTTCGTACGGGAATCCCGCACCTAATGAAAAACTGTTTTTT
TRBV29-1	-	TRBJ1-2	once	13	CSVDRELDYGYTF	TGCAGCGTTGACCGGGAGCTCGACTATGGCTACACCTTC
TRBV30	TRBD1	TRBJ1-5	-	18	CAWSVPPIGQGYEQPQHF	TGTGCCTGGAGTGTACCCCCCATCGGACAGGGTTACGAGCAGCCCCAGCATTTT